This TCR beta chain was captured by sequencing in a study of cytomegalovirus exposure and HLA in healthy donors (dated by TCRdb to 2016 to 2017). Regarding the study in general: In an earlier analysis of under 750 of the donors, 276 Gb of sequence data and 100 million or so unique TCR beta sequences from 180 million or so T cells were reported. A later analysis re-examined previously published TCR beta repertoires from 610 or so donors and added high-resolution HLA genotyping to investigate patterns of TCR occurrence. The number of donors typed differed by locus, with about 629-630 for A, B, C, DRB1 and DQB1, around 560 for DQA1, approximately 580 for DPA1, and around 460 for DPB1. In addition to the first cohort of several hundred subjects, a separate validation cohort of 130 or so different subjects was used. Every discovery cohort repertoire had been produced on one sequencing platform. HLA typing covered class I and class II loci at four-digit resolution. The study profiled the T cell repertoires of around 700 subjects by immunosequencing and related them to cytomegalovirus serostatus. In the later analysis, no new phenotypic data were used to find candidate immune exposures; instead, reliance was placed on TCR beta sequences and their occurrence across donors. Among some 400 genotyped donors of the cohort, an average of 235,054 unique TCR beta nucleotide sequences were sequenced per donor, roughly a sixth of them non-productive. An early release covering roughly 580 HLA-typed donors comprised about 300 gigabases of sequencing data and 85 million or so unique TCR sequences. In a later genetic analysis, genome-wide SNP genotypes for about three fifths of the 666 donors were used, and that subset was treated as a discovery cohort. To predict cytomegalovirus infection status, the study combined high-throughput TCR immunosequencing, statistical association of individual TCRs with disease status, and machine learning. Of the approximately 400 genotyped donors, 65% to 90% were placed in the genetic ancestry cluster associated with self-reported Caucasian donors. Four or five DR-DQ haplotypes were handled as single units for association and clustering because linkage in the cohort was strong. An earlier analysis of several hundred of the donors applied high-throughput TCR beta sequencing to assess whether each TCR beta V gene segment acted as functional or pseudogenic. Donor age, sex, ethnicity and CMV serostatus were compiled alongside the repertoire data. The study was designed to test whether signatures of past pathogen exposure could be identified by cataloging public T cell receptors. What the work shows at the level of the full study, not this receptor alone: Across donors, most TCR sequences were observed very rarely, whereas some public TCRs were present in many individuals. According to a later genetic analysis, donors in an Asian-associated ancestry cluster had fewer N-insertions in productive TCRs than the approximately 690-donor mean. In a later analysis, TCR association rates were found to vary across HLA loci, with the most associated TCRs seen for DRB1 alleles and the fewest for HLA-C alleles. In both the original and validation cohorts, the classifier was reported to diagnose cytomegalovirus status with high specificity and sensitivity. An earlier analysis of 587 of the donors showed that most TCR beta V segments appeared in productive rearrangements either about 87% or about 30% of the time, which broadly matched IMGT annotations. A later analysis found that HLA-associated TCR beta chains were more clonally expanded and had lower generation probabilities than equally common non-associated chains. Most CMV-associated TCR beta chains appeared to be HLA-restricted in a later analysis, and the HLA associations seemed to be driven largely by CMV exposure. A cluster of highly shared sequence variants was judged likely to be a technical artifact of the sequencing pipeline. Some IMGT-functional V segments, including TRBV6-2 and TRBV6-3, could not be distinguished by the 87-base-pair reads and were therefore excluded. A later genetic analysis associated a missense DCLRE1C variant with V-gene and J-gene trimming of TCR beta chains, and an independent cohort replicated the association. In a later analysis, several top co-occurrence clusters were reported to appear linked to parvovirus B19, influenza, CMV and Epstein-Barr virus. When HLA alleles, especially DR and DQ, strongly co-occurred, TCR associations were difficult to assign to individual alleles. For the cohort, immune exposure information was limited to CMV serostatus. In this cohort, only TCR beta chains were sequenced, and detectable features were limited by the absence of alpha or paired-chain data. Presence/absence analyses assumed roughly uniform sequencing depth across donors, an assumption that may not hold. The authors suggested that the approach could potentially be generalized to other disease states and immunological phenotypes. Three of the identified cytomegalovirus-associated TCR beta chains were confirmed in vitro to be specific for cytomegalovirus antigens. Linkage disequilibrium might explain the correlated functional status among segregating V segments, but an unknown experimental factor could not be excluded. In a later analysis, 15,000 to 20,000 TCR beta sequences were associated with specific HLA alleles at a false discovery rate of 0.05. Because counts were too low, seventeen rarely observed V segments, including chromosome 9 orphons, were left out of the earlier analysis of roughly 600 of the donors. Because HLA typing was unavailable for some donors at each locus, only the typed subset was used in association tests. A further reported finding was that TCR beta sequences accurately predicted the HLA-A and HLA-B alleles for most subjects in the first cohort. The study gave a list of around 170 TCR beta chains associated with cytomegalovirus.

On this clone: The specificity of this receptor is unknown. No base-level quality is on record; no much larger clone is a single base apart. The same CDR3 can be traced to other DNA sequences in this sample.

The library was prepared using the immunoSEQ multiplex PCR assay. A mixture of 60 forward primers for TCR Vbeta segments and 13 reverse primers for TCR Jbeta segments was used in the multiplex PCR. The CDR3 region of rearranged TCR beta genes was amplified from genomic DNA by a multiplex PCR assay. The Illumina HiSeq System was used to sequence the amplified TCR beta libraries as 87-base-pair reads. Regarding the original processing steps: Across the 500 to 850 repertoires, a later analysis counted some 80 million unique TCR beta chains, 9.5 million to 13 million of which were shared by at least two donors. Raw reads were error-corrected and collapsed into unique sequences with a nearest-neighbor algorithm that merged closely related sequences to remove PCR and sequencing errors. To assign V, D and J gene segments, CDR3 sequences were aligned to IMGT reference sequences. For a sequence to be retained, a match of at least six nucleotides was required to both a V gene segment and a J gene segment. Rearrangements were classified as productive when the CDR3 lacked stop codons and remained in frame with V and J, and all other rearrangements were classified as non-productive. Following IMGT convention, CDR3 was defined as the stretch from the second conserved V-encoded cysteine to the conserved J-encoded phenylalanine. Sequences without an unambiguous match to a single V gene segment were excluded from the earlier analysis of a few hundred of the donors. An earlier analysis of fewer than 750 of the donors called V segments functional above 56.7% productive rearrangements and segregating when the between-donor standard deviation exceeded 5%. To diagnose cytomegalovirus status from the catalog of TCR beta chain sequences, a statistical classification framework was built. V and J gene assignment, in a later analysis, came from comparing TCR nucleotide sequences with IMGT/GENE-DB human TR gene sequences. A later analysis assigned CDR3 sequences and most-parsimonious VDJ recombination scenarios with the TCRdist pipeline. In a later analysis, each TCR beta chain was defined by its CDR3 amino acid sequence together with its V-gene family, and reads without a unique V-gene family were excluded. To address suspected cross-contamination and a sequencing artifact, a later analysis removed 550 to 750 highly shared, low-generation-probability nucleotide sequences. In a later analysis, a clonal expansion index was calculated for each public chain from normalized within-repertoire ranks of inferred template counts. A later analysis computed generation probabilities with a VDJ recombination model fitted to out-of-frame rearrangements, and checked the results against IGoR. In a later analysis, hypergeometric tests were used to score TCR-TCR, TCR-HLA and TCR-CMV co-occurrence, with a repertoire-size bias correction applied to TCR pairs. False discovery rates were estimated in a later analysis by permuting HLA or CMV assignments 20 times. In a later analysis, co-occurring TCRs were grouped with DBSCAN, and TCRdist sequence similarity was added when clustering was performed within HLA-allele-positive subsets. Repertoires with fewer than 30,000 or more than 120,000 public chains, plus five repertoires with anomalous nucleotide sharing, were excluded from co-occurrence clustering. TCRdb retrieved this table from immuneACCESS and kept in-frame rearrangements only. Not all clones are present; in checked studies, unresolved V genes account for under half, and no reason is known for the remainder. V and J calls plus clone size are reproduced from that table; the DNA served to infer D and trimming. The sample profile shows more than 150,000 clones; approximately 84% of them were found once. 3.8% of the sample is held by the ten biggest clonotypes.

The cohort was made up of roughly 670 healthy bone marrow donors. All cohort members were sampled while nominally healthy, although unrecorded immune exposures were likely present. The donor was CMV seronegative and belonged to the group of 320 or so seronegative cohort members. Every donor gave a peripheral blood sample, and the peripheral blood mononuclear cells from that sample were used for TCR beta sequencing. The Qiagen DNeasy Blood Extraction Kit was used to extract genomic DNA from the blood cell samples. The germline V gene sets CDR1 to SGHTA and CDR2 to FQGNSA. The CDR3 runs 11 amino acids, cysteine and phenylalanine included. The sequence is cut down to CDR3 DNA, 33 bases in frame from base 1. Trimming costs V 5 bases and J 2 bases, and their ends lie 3 bases apart.

The clonotype comes from a man aged 45-65 years in good health and CMV-seronegative. The V and J segments used are TRBV7-2 and TRBJ2-5; a confident D gene designation cannot be given. The specimen was PBMCs. The nucleotide sequence reads TGTGCCAGCAGCCTTCAAGAGACCCAGTACTTC. This gives the protein CASSLQETQYF. The full variable domain, completed from the reference TRBV7-2 and TRBJ2-5 proteins outside the CDR3, reads GAGVSQSPSNKVTEKGKDVELRCDPISGHTALYWYRQSLGQGLEFLIYFQGNSAPDKSGLPSDRFSAERTGGSVSTLTIQRTQQEDSAVYLCASSLQETQYFGPGTRLLVL.